The 5 T cell receptor beta chains reported below all come from one sample, sequenced in a study of T cell responses to AZD1222 COVID-19 vaccine. Sequencing used immunoSEQ multiplex PCR; TCRdb keeps in-frame clones, though not all of them. The data contain 150,000 to 200,000 clones, 94% of them singletons. Sequences were derived from peripheral blood, sampled on day 0 of AZD1222 vaccination. The source is an adult in good health.

J is TRBJ2-2 and V is TRBV2; 8 bases are shared with TRBD2. Germline lookup yields CDR1 SNHLY and CDR2 FYNNEI. J gave up 8 bases and V 4 bases, and 9 bases lay outside the gene matches. The CDR3 loop spans 15 amino acids. This CDR3 reads CASSGELAVAGELFF. The CDR3 nucleotides are TGTGCCAGCAGTGGAGAACTAGCGGTAGCTGGGGAGCTGTTTTTT.

The genes are TRBV27 and TRBJ2-7, with 7 bases that match TRBD2. This CDR3 has 15 amino acids. The ends lost 2 bases at V and 1 base at J; junction bases unmatched: 5. In germline, CDR1 is MNHEY, CDR2 SMNVEV (reference sequence). The CDR3 sequence is CASSLSFSGSYEQYF. DNA for the CDR3: TGTGCCAGCAGTTTAAGTTTTAGCGGGTCCTACGAGCAGTACTTC.

The chain couples TRBV6-5 to TRBJ1-1; D uncertain. Trimming left V 2 bases short and J 4 bases short, with 8 bases between. Germline lookup yields CDR1 MNHEY and CDR2 SVGAGI. CDR3 length: 13 amino acids. CDR3 region: CASSYDTGTEAFF. The CDR3 DNA is TGTGCCAGCAGTTACGACACGGGCACTGAAGCTTTCTTT.

The rearrangement links TRBV6-5 to TRBJ1-1, with a possible D match to TRBD1 (5 bases). V was trimmed by 8 bases and J by 2 bases, leaving 12 bases between them. There are 13 residues in the CDR3. In germline, CDR1 is MNHEY, CDR2 SVGAGI. The CDR3 DNA sequence: TGTGCCAGCGCCTCCGGGACTAACACTGAAGCTTTCTTT. This sequence encodes CASASGTNTEAFF.

The rearrangement links TRBV6-5 to TRBJ1-5; D unclear. Germline V gives CDR1 MNHEY, CDR2 SVGAGI. The CDR3 contains 13 residues. Trimming left V 4 bases short and J 3 bases short, with 7 bases between. The CDR3 loop is CASSSYLNQPQHF. In nucleotides, the CDR3 is TGTGCCAGCAGTTCTTACCTCAATCAGCCCCAGCATTTT.